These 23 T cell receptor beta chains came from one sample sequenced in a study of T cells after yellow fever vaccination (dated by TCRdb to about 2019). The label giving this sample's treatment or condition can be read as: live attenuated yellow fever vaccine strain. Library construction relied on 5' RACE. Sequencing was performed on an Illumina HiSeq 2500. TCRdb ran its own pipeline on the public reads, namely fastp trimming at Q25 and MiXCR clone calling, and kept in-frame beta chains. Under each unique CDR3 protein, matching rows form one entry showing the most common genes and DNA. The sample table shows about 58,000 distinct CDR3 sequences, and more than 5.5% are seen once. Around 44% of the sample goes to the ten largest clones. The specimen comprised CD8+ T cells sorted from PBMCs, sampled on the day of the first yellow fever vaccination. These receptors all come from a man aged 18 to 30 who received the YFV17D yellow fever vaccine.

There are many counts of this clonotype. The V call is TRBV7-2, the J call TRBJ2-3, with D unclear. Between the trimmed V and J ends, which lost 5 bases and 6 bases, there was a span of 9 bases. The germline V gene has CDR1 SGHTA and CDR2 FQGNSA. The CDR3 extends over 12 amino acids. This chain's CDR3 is CASSAMVDTQYF. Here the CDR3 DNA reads TGTGCCAGCAGCGCCATGGTCGATACGCAGTATTTT.

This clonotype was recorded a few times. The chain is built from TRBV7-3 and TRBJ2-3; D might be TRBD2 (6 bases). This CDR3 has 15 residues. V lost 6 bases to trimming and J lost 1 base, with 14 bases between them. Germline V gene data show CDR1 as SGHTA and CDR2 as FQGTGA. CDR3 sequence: CASSPAVAGTDTQYF. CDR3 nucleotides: TGTGCCAGCAGTCCGGCGGTAGCGGGCACAGATACGCAGTATTTT.

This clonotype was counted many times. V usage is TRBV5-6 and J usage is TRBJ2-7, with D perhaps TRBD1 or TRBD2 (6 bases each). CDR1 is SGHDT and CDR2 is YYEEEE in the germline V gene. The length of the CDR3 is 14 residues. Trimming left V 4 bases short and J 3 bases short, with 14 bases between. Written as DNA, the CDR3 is TGTGCCAGCAGCGAAAGGGGGGCGAACTACGAGCAGTACGTC. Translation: CASSERGANYEQYV.

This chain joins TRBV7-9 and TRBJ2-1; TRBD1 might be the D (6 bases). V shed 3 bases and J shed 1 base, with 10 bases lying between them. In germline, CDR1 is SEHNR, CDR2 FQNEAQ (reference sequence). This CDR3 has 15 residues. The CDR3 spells CASSFLDSSYNEQFF. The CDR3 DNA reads TGTGCCAGCAGCTTCTTGGACAGTTCCTACAATGAGCAGTTCTTC.

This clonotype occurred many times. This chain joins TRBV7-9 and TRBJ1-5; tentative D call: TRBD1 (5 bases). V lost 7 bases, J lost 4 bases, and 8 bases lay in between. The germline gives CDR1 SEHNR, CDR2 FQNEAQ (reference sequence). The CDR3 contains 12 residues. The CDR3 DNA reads TGTGCCAGCAATTCAGGGAATCAGCCCCAGCATTTT. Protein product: CASNSGNQPQHF.

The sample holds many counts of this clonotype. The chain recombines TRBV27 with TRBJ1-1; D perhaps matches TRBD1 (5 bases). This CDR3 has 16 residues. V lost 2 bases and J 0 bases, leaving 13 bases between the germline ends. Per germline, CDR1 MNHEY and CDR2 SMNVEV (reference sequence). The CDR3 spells CASSLALPGLNTEAFF. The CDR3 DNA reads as TGTGCCAGCAGTTTAGCGTTACCGGGACTGAACACTGAAGCTTTCTTT.

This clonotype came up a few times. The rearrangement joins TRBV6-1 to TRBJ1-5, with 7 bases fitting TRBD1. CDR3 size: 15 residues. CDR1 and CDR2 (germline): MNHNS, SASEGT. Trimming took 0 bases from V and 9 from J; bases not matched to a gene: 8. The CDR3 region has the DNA TGTGCCAGCAGTGAAGCCTGGGAGGGGGCACCGCCCCAGCATTTT. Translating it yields CASSEAWEGAPPQHF.

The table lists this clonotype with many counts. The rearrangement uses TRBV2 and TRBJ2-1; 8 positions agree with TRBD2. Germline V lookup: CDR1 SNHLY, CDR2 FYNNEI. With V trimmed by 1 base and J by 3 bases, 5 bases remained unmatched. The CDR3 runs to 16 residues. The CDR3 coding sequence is TGTGCCAGCAGTGAAGATCGGGGGGGGGGCTACAATGAGCAGTTCTTC. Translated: CASSEDRGGGYNEQFF. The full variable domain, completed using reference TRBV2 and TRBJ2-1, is EPEVTQTPSHQVTQMGQEVILRCVPISNHLYFYWYRQILGQKVEFLVSFYNNEISEKSEIFDDQFSVERPDGSNFTLKIRSTKLEDSAMYFCASSEDRGGGYNEQFFGPGTRLTVL.

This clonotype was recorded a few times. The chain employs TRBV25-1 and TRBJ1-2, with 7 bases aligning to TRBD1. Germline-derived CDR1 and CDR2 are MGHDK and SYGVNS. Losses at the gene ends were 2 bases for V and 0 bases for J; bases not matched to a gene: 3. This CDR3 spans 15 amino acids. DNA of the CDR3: TGTGCCAGCAGTGAACAGGGGGACCCTAACTATGGCTACACCTTC. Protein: CASSEQGDPNYGYTF.

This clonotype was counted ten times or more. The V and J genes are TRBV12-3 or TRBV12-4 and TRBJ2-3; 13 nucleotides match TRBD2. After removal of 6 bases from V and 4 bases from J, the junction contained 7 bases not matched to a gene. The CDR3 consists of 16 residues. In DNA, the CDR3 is TGTGCCAGCAGCCCGGGACTAGCGGGGCTCGCAGATACGCAGTATTTT. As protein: CASSPGLAGLADTQYF.

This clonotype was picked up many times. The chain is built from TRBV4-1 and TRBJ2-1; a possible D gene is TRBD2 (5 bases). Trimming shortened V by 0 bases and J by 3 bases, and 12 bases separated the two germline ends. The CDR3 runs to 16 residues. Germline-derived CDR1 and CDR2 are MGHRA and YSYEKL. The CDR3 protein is CASSQERVILYNEQFF. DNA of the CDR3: TGCGCCAGCAGCCAAGAGAGGGTCATCCTCTACAATGAGCAGTTCTTC.

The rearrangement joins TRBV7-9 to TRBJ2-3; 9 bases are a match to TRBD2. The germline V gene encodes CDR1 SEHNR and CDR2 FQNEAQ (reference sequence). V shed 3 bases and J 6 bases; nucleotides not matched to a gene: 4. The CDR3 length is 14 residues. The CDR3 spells CASSFSGGWDTQYF. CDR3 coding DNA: TGTGCCAGCAGCTTTAGCGGGGGCTGGGATACGCAGTATTTT.

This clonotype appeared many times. The CDR3 sequence: CASSLFTIGTGELFF. CDR3 sequence (DNA): TGCGCCAGCAGCTTATTTACTATCGGGACCGGGGAGCTGTTTTTT. This chain uses TRBV5-1 with TRBJ2-2; D is uncertain. The CDR3 consists of 15 residues. V shed 2 bases and J shed 5 bases, with 13 bases lying between them. Germline CDR1 reads SGHRS; CDR2 reads YFSETQ. The variable domain in full, with the rest retrieved from reference TRBV5-1 and TRBJ2-2, is KAGVTQTPRYLIKTRGQQVTLSCSPISGHRSVSWYQQTPGQGLQFLFEYFSETQRNKGNFPGRFSGRQFSNSRSEMNVSTLELGDSALYLCASSLFTIGTGELFFGEGSRLTVL.

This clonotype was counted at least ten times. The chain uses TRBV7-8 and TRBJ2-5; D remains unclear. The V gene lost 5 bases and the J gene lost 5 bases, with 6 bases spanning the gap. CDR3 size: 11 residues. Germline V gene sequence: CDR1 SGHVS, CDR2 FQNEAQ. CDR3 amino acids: CASSALETQYF. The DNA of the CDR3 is TGTGCCAGCAGCGCATTGGAGACCCAGTACTTC.

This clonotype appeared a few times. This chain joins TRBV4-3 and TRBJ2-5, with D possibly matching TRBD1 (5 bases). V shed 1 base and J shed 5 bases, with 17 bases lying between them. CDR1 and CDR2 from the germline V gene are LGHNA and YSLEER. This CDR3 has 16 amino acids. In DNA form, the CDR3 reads TGCGCCAGCAGCCAAGCACCGATGAGCAGGGCGGAGACCCAGTACTTC. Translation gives CASSQAPMSRAETQYF.

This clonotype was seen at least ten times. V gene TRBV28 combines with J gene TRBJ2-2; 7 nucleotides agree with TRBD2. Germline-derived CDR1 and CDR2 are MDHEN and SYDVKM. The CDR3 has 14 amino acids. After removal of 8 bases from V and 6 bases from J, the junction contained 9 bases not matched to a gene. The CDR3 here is CASFATGGAGELFF. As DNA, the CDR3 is TGTGCCAGCTTTGCTACGGGGGGAGCCGGGGAGCTGTTTTTT.

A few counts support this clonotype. CDR3 protein: CSAPPRGALYEQYV. As DNA, the CDR3 is TGCAGTGCCCCCCCTCGGGGGGCTCTCTACGAGCAGTACGTC. The chain recombines TRBV20-1 with TRBJ2-7, with a weak D call TRBD2 (7 bases). The germline V gene has CDR1 DFQATT and CDR2 SNEGSKA (reference sequence). CDR3 length: 14 amino acids. With 6 bases removed from V and 3 bases from J, the gap between germline ends came to 18 bases.

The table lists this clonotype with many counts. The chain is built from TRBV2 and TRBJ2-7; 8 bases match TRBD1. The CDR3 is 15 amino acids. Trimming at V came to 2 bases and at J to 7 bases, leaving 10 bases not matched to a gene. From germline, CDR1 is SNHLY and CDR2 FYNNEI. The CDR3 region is CASSEPGQDVIEQYF. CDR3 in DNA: TGTGCCAGCAGTGAACCGGGACAGGACGTAATAGAGCAGTACTTC.

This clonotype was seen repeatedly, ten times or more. The CDR3 is CASSPYGIQSGETQYF. CDR3 nucleotide sequence: TGTGCCAGCAGTCCTTACGGGATTCAGTCCGGGGAGACCCAGTACTTC. This chain joins TRBV12-3 or TRBV12-4 and TRBJ2-5, with D maybe TRBD2 (5 bases). V dropped 5 bases and J dropped 5 bases, with 21 bases sitting between them. The CDR3 contains 16 residues.

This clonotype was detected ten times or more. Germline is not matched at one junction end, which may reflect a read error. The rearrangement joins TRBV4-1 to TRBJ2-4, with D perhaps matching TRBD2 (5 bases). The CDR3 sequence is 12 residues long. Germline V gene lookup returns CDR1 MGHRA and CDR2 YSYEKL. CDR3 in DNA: TGCGCCAGCAGCCAAGATGGGGAGATAGGGCACTTC. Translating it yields CASSQDGEIGHF.

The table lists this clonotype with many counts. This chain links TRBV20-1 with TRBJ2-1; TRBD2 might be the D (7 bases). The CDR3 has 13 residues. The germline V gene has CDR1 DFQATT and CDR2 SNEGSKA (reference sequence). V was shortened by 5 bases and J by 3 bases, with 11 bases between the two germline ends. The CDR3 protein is CSAAGADYNEQFF. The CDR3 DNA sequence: TGCAGTGCTGCGGGGGCCGACTACAATGAGCAGTTCTTC.

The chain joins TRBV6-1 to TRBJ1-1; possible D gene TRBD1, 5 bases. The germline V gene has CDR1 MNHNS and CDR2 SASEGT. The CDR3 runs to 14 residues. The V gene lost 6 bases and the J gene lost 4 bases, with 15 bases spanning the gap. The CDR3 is CASSGLIRGTEAFF. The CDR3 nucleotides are TGTGCCAGCAGCGGGCTTATTAGGGGCACTGAAGCTTTCTTT.

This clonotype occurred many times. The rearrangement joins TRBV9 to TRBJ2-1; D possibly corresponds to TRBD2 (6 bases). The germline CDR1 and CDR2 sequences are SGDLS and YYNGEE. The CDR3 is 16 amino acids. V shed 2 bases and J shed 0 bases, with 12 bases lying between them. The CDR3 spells CASSVGAGYSYNEQFF. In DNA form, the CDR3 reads TGTGCCAGCAGCGTTGGAGCGGGCTACTCCTACAATGAGCAGTTCTTC.